The present TCR beta chain was sequenced within a study of blood T cells in healthy people across ages. Together with a sample-barcoded 5' primer, a J-beta primer mix was included in a second PCR lasting roughly 6 to 12 cycles. MiXCR, run by TCRdb on the 5' RACE reads, gives a single entry per CDR3 protein. The sample has 710,000 or so distinct CDR3 sequences, about 24% seen once. Roughly 10 milliliters was the volume of peripheral blood drawn from each donor. The germline V gene encodes CDR1 SGHKS and CDR2 YYEKEE (reference sequence). The germline V and J ends were trimmed by 1 base and 3 bases, with 11 bases remaining between them. This CDR3 comprises 14 residues. This clonotype turned up a few times.

Sample: blood. The gene calls are TRBV5-5 and TRBJ2-7, with D possibly being TRBD2 (6 bases). This sequence originates from a man in his 70s in good health. The CDR3 loop is CASSLSTRNYEQYF. CDR3 nucleotide sequence: TGTGCCAGCAGCTTGTCGACTAGGAACTACGAGCAGTACTTC.